The 23 T cell receptor beta chains listed next were all sequenced from one sample in a study of cytomegalovirus exposure and HLA in healthy donors. 13 Jbeta primers and 60 Vbeta primers were used for the PCR. Sequencing used immunoSEQ multiplex PCR; TCRdb keeps in-frame clones, though not all of them. The data hold some 220,000 clones, with around 80% observed a single time. Sequences were obtained from PBMCs. The receptors come from a woman aged 55-69 years in good health and CMV-seropositive.

The rearrangement links TRBV7-9 to TRBJ1-6; no definite D call. Trimming removed 2 bases from V and 8 bases from J, with 16 bases in between. The CDR3 loop spans 16 amino acids. Germline CDR1 is SEHNR and CDR2 is FQNEAQ (reference sequence). Here the CDR3 DNA reads TGTGCCAGCAGCTTAAGGTTATCGGGGTCGTATTCACCCCTCCACTTT. Protein product: CASSLRLSGSYSPLHF. The full variable domain, completed using reference TRBV7-9 and TRBJ1-6, is DTGVSQNPRHKITKRGQNVTFRCDPISEHNRLYWYRQTLGQGPEFLTYFQNEAQLEKSRLLSDRFSAERPKGSFSTLEIQRTEQGDSAMYLCASSLRLSGSYSPLHFGNGTRLTVT.

The chain employs TRBV11-2 and TRBJ2-7, with TRBD1 matching over 8 bases. J was trimmed by 7 bases and V by 2 bases; bases with no gene match: 10. The CDR3 spans 15 residues. Germline-derived CDR1 and CDR2 are SGHAT and FQNNGV. The CDR3 region is CASSLQVQGGSEQYF. CDR3 sequence (DNA): TGTGCCAGCAGCTTACAGGTACAGGGGGGAAGTGAGCAGTACTTC.

The rearrangement uses TRBV6-5 and TRBJ2-5, with D possibly matching TRBD2 (6 bases). The CDR3 consists of 16 residues. CDR1 MNHEY and CDR2 SVGAGI come from the germline V gene. V dropped 0 bases and J dropped 2 bases, with 13 bases sitting between them. CDR3 residues: CASSYSASAEQETQYF. CDR3 in DNA: TGTGCCAGCAGTTACTCGGCTAGCGCCGAGCAAGAGACCCAGTACTTC.

This clone came up a few times. The V and J genes are TRBV30 and TRBJ1-1, with a weak D call TRBD1 (5 bases). V was shortened by 7 bases and J by 3 bases, with 18 bases between the two germline ends. The CDR3 consists of 14 residues. The germline gives CDR1 GTSNPN, CDR2 SVGIG (reference sequence). DNA for the CDR3: TGTGCCTTCCTAAGGGGCGGTATGGACACTGAAGCTTTCTTT. It codes for CAFLRGGMDTEAFF. Based on the CDR3 plus reference TRBV30 and TRBJ1-1, the full variable domain is SQTIHQWPATLVQPVGSPLSLECTVEGTSNPNLYWYRQAAGRGLQLLFYSVGIGQISSEVPQNLSASRPQDRQFILSSKKLLLSDSGFYLCAFLRGGMDTEAFFGQGTRLTVV.

The V gene is TRBV10-2, the J gene TRBJ1-2; weak D call: TRBD1 (6 bases). V lost 5 bases and J lost 4, with 17 bases in between. Per germline, CDR1 WSHSY and CDR2 SAAADI. This CDR3 spans 15 amino acids. CDR3 nucleotide sequence: TGCGCCAGCAGTCCACGGATGGACAGAATCTATGGCTACACCTTC. This translates into CASSPRMDRIYGYTF.

Turning to this clone: Without the conserved terminal phenylalanine or tryptophan, this CDR3 likely stems from a read error. The limits of the CDR3 on the DNA are not certain, so only TCRdb's listed CDR3 is given. The chain has TRBV6-1 and TRBJ2-7; the table gives TRBD1 as D, unverified against the DNA. The CDR3 totals 14 residues, both ends included. Germline CDR1 and CDR2: MNHNS and SASEGT. The CDR3: CASSSGHPTLLTAL.

CDR3 residues: CASTFGLTNNSPLHF. CDR3 DNA: TGTGCCAGCACCTTCGGTCTCACTAATAATTCACCCCTCCACTTT. The gene calls are TRBV7-2 and TRBJ1-6, with no clear D. Germline V gene sequence: CDR1 SGHTA, CDR2 FQGNSA. V was clipped by 7 bases and J by 5 bases, with 15 bases between them. This CDR3 is built from 15 residues.

The chain couples TRBV5-1 to TRBJ2-1, with 10 bases fitting TRBD1. Trimming at V came to 5 bases and at J to 6 bases, leaving 8 bases not matched to a gene. Germline V CDR1 and CDR2: SGHRS, YFSETQ. The CDR3 sequence is 15 residues long. The CDR3 bases are TGCGCCAGCAGTACCGGGACAGGGGCTTTCAATGAGCAGTTCTTC. This encodes CASSTGTGAFNEQFF.

CDR3 region: CAWSSGQGAHEQYF. CDR3 nucleotide sequence: TGTGCCTGGAGCTCCGGACAGGGCGCCCACGAGCAGTACTTC. The V gene is TRBV30, the J gene TRBJ2-7; 8 bases are a match to TRBD1. The germline V gene encodes CDR1 GTSNPN and CDR2 SVGIG (reference sequence). V shed 3 bases and J 5 bases; nucleotides not matched to a gene: 9. CDR3 size: 14 residues. Variable domain in full (rest from reference TRBV30 and TRBJ2-7): SQTIHQWPATLVQPVGSPLSLECTVEGTSNPNLYWYRQAAGRGLQLLFYSVGIGQISSEVPQNLSASRPQDRQFILSSKKLLLSDSGFYLCAWSSGQGAHEQYFGPGTRLTVT.

The sample holds many counts of this clone. The rearrangement links TRBV7-2 to TRBJ2-1; tentative D call: TRBD2 (6 bases). CDR1 is SGHTA and CDR2 is FQGNSA in the germline V gene. The CDR3 length is 16 residues. Trimming stripped 4 bases from V and 4 bases from J, with 17 bases between. CDR3 sequence reads: CASSSRSGEWYNEQFF. The DNA of the CDR3 is TGTGCCAGCAGCTCCAGATCGGGGGAGTGGTACAATGAGCAGTTCTTC.

The genes are TRBV27 and TRBJ1-2, with D possibly being TRBD1 (5 bases). CDR1 MNHEY and CDR2 SMNVEV come from the germline V gene (reference sequence). The CDR3 loop spans 15 amino acids. Trimming removed 2 bases from V and 6 bases from J, with 16 bases in between. CDR3 nucleotide sequence: TGTGCCAGCAGTTTAGGGGGGGAGGGAGTAGATGGCTACACCTTC. This translates into CASSLGGEGVDGYTF.

The rearrangement links TRBV19 to TRBJ1-2; no definite D call. This CDR3 comprises 12 residues. V was pared by 3 bases and J by 8 bases, with 10 bases between. CDR1 is LNHDA, CDR2 SQIVND, per germline (reference sequence). DNA for the CDR3: TGTGCCAGTAGTATGCGGCCAGAAGGCTACACCTTC. It specifies CASSMRPEGYTF.

This chain connects TRBV5-4 to TRBJ1-6, with a tentative D call TRBD1 (5 bases). CDR3 size: 15 residues. The V gene lost 0 bases and the J gene lost 10 bases, with 14 bases spanning the gap. Germline CDR1 is SGHNT and CDR2 is YYREEE (reference sequence). This chain's CDR3 is CASSLVSQGGSPLHF. CDR3 nucleotide sequence: TGTGCCAGCAGCTTGGTCAGCCAGGGAGGGTCACCCCTCCACTTT. Combining the CDR3 with reference TRBV5-4 and TRBJ1-6 gives the whole variable domain ETGVTQSPTHLIKTRGQQVTLRCSSQSGHNTVSWYQQALGQGPQFIFQYYREEENGRGNFPPRFSGLQFPNYSSELNVNALELDDSALYLCASSLVSQGGSPLHFGNGTRLTVT.

This chain joins TRBV19 and TRBJ1-5; D not certain. The CDR3 is 14 amino acids. Germline CDR1 and CDR2: LNHDA and SQIVND (reference sequence). The V and J ends lost 3 bases and 1 base respectively, with 7 bases between them. The CDR3 DNA is TGTGCCAGTAGTATGGCAGGCAGCAATCAGCCCCAGCATTTT. Protein: CASSMAGSNQPQHF.

The chain has TRBV2 and TRBJ2-7, with 8 nucleotides matching TRBD1. Trimming took 6 bases from V and 2 from J; bases not matched to a gene: 0. Per germline, CDR1 SNHLY and CDR2 FYNNEI. The CDR3 has 12 residues. CDR3 region: CASRGQAYEQYF. DNA for the CDR3: TGTGCCAGCAGGGGACAGGCCTACGAGCAGTACTTC.

V usage is TRBV2 and J usage is TRBJ2-3; D is perhaps TRBD2 (7 bases). From germline, CDR1 is SNHLY and CDR2 FYNNEI. V was pared by 6 bases and J by 5 bases, with 15 bases between. The CDR3 loop spans 14 amino acids. CDR3 bases: TGTGCCAGCAGGTGGGGGGGCGGTGGAGATACGCAGTATTTT. The encoded protein is CASRWGGGGDTQYF.

The chain joins TRBV7-2 to TRBJ2-3, with D perhaps matching TRBD2 (5 bases). The ends were cut back, 5 bases at V and 6 bases at J, with 12 bases in the middle. Germline V gives CDR1 SGHTA, CDR2 FQGNSA. The CDR3 is made up of 13 amino acids. CDR3 in amino acids: CASSPGSGDTQYF. The CDR3 region has the DNA TGTGCCAGCAGCCCGGGCTCGGGGGATACGCAGTATTTT.

The rearrangement uses TRBV4-2 and TRBJ2-7; D not certain. CDR1 is LGHNA and CDR2 is YNFKEQ in the germline V gene. This CDR3 has 17 residues. V lost 1 base and J lost 0, with 16 bases in between. DNA of the CDR3: TGTGCCAGCAGCCAAGGGCTAGGAGCTCTTCACTCCTACGAGCAGTACTTC. Translated: CASSQGLGALHSYEQYF.

This clone occurred once. V gene TRBV30 combines with J gene TRBJ2-3; D unclear. Germline CDR1 GTSNPN, CDR2 SVGIG (reference sequence). The V and J ends lost 3 bases and 3 bases respectively, with 10 bases between them. The CDR3 consists of 13 residues. The DNA for the CDR3 is TGTGCCTGGAGAAAGGCGGAAACAGATACGCAGTATTTT. Encoded protein: CAWRKAETDTQYF.

This clone was counted between two and nine times. The CDR3 bases are TGTGCCAGCATCAACGCCGGGACAGTGAACACTGAAGCTTTCTTT. It specifies CASINAGTVNTEAFF. The chain carries TRBV28 and TRBJ1-1; 7 bases align to TRBD1. The germline V gene has CDR1 MDHEN and CDR2 SYDVKM. Trimming at V came to 7 bases and at J to 0 bases, leaving 8 bases not matched to a gene. The CDR3 length is 15 residues.

The CDR3 is CASGSRQGDTGELFF. Written as DNA, the CDR3 is TGTGCCAGCGGATCCCGACAGGGGGACACCGGGGAGCTGTTTTTT. The genes are TRBV7-3 and TRBJ2-2; TRBD1 matches 9 bases. The CDR3 loop spans 15 amino acids. Germline CDR1 is SGHTA and CDR2 is FQGTGA. V dropped 8 bases and J dropped 3; count of bases not matched to a gene: 7.

This sequence joins TRBV27 and TRBJ1-6; TRBD1 is a possible D gene (5 bases). Germline V gene lookup returns CDR1 MNHEY and CDR2 SMNVEV (reference sequence). The CDR3 has 14 amino acids. The V end lost 5 bases, the J end lost 7 bases, and 12 bases lay between the germline ends. CDR3 coding DNA: TGTGCCAGCAGTCTCAGGGCTCCCAATTCACCCCTCCACTTT. Translated, it gives CASSLRAPNSPLHF.

V and J are TRBV7-8 and TRBJ2-7; the D gene is possibly TRBD1 (5 bases). Deletions cut 5 bases from V and 7 bases from J, with 12 bases between. The CDR3 totals 12 residues. CDR1 is SGHVS and CDR2 is FQNEAQ in the germline V gene. CDR3 sequence reads: CASSPGAREQYF. The CDR3 DNA reads TGTGCCAGCAGCCCTGGGGCGCGGGAGCAGTACTTC.